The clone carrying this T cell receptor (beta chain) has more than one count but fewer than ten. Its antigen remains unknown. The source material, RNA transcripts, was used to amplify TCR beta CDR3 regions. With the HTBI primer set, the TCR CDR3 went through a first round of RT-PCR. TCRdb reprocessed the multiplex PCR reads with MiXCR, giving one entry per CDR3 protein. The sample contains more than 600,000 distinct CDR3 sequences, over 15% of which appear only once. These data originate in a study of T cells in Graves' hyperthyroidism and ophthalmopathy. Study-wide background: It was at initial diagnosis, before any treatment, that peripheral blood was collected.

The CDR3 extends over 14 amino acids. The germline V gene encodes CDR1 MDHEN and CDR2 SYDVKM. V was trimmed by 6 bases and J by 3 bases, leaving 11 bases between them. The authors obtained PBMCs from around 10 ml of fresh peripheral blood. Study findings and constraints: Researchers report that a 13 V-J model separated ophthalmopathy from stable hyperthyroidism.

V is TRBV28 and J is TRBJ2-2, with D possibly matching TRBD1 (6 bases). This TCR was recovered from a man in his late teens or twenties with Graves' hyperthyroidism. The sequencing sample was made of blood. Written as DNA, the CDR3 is TGTGCCAGCAGGAGGTCAGGGGACACCGGGGAGCTGTTTTTT. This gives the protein CASRRSGDTGELFF.